This paragraph reports one T cell receptor (beta chain). This specimen comes from a study of blood T cell repertoires in COVID-19. The repertoire was sequenced with immunoSEQ multiplex PCR; TCRdb's copy has only in-frame clones and lacks some. The sample shows 330,000 or so clones, roughly 90% of them seen only once. This clonotype was sampled from an older woman with COVID-19, enrolled during active disease. The sequencing sample was made of peripheral blood.

This CDR3 is CASSQRQGVTGANVLTF. For the CDR3, the DNA is TGTGCCAGCAGCCAAAGACAGGGGGTAACTGGGGCCAACGTCCTGACTTTC. The chain combines TRBV3-1 (or the pseudogene TRBV3-2) with TRBJ2-6, with 9 bases identical to TRBD1. This CDR3 comprises 17 residues. The trim removed 2 bases at V and 2 bases at J, leaving 4 bases unmatched. The V gene's germline CDR1 is LGHDT and CDR2 YNNKEL (reference sequence).